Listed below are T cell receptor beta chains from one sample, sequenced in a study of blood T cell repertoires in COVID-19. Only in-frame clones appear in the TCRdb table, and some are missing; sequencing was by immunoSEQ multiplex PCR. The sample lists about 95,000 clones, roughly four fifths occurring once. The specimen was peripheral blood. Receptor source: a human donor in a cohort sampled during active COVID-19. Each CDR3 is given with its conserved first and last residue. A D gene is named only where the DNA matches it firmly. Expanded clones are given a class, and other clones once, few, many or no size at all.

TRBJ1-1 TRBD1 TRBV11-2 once CASSPRQGMNTEAFF TGTGCCAGCAGCCCCCGACAGGGAATGAACACTGAAGCTTTCTTT
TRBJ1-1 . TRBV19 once CASSITGLANTEAFF TGTGCCAGTAGTATCACAGGGCTGGCGAACACTGAAGCTTTCTTT
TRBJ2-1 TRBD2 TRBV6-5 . CASSYSLAGGGNEQFF TGTGCCAGCAGTTACTCACTAGCGGGAGGCGGGAATGAGCAGTTCTTC
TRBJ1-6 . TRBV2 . CASRPRDSVNSPLHF TGTGCCAGCAGGCCCCGGGACTCAGTAAATTCACCCCTCCACTTT
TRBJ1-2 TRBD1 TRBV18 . CASSPTGLRYGYTF TGTGCCAGCTCACCGACAGGGTTACGATATGGCTACACCTTC
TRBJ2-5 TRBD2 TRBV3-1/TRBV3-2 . CASSRLGSGSETQYF TGTGCCAGCAGCCGCCTAGGGAGCGGGAGTGAGACCCAGTACTTC
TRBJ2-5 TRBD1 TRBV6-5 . CASRLGLQGETQYF TGTGCCAGCAGATTAGGATTACAGGGGGAGACCCAGTACTTC
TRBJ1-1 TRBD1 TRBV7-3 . CASGQGAHTEAFF TGTGCCAGCGGCCAGGGGGCGCACACTGAAGCTTTCTTT
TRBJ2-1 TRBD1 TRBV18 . CASSPGQGAYNEQFF TGTGCCAGCTCACCCGGACAGGGGGCGTACAATGAGCAGTTCTTC
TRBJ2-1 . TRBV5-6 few CASSLWTVYNEQFF TGTGCCAGCAGCTTGTGGACAGTCTACAATGAGCAGTTCTTC
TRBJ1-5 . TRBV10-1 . CASSDGSGNQPQHF TGCGCCAGCAGTGACGGGTCTGGCAATCAGCCCCAGCATTTT
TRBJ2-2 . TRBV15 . CATSRGRRRTGPGELFF TGTGCCACCAGCAGAGGCCGCCGAAGAACAGGGCCCGGGGAGCTGTTTTTT
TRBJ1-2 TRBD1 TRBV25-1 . CASSARGGDRGDYGYTF TGTGCCAGCAGTGCCAGGGGGGGGGACAGGGGCGACTATGGCTACACCTTC
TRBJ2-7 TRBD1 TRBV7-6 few CASSLAPGQDSSTYEQYF TGTGCCAGCAGCTTAGCCCCAGGACAGGACTCCTCTACCTACGAGCAGTACTTC
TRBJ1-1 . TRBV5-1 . CASSLQGNTEAFF TGCGCCAGCAGCTTGCAGGGGAACACTGAAGCTTTCTTT
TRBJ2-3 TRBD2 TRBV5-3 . CARSCLKLAFTDTQYF TGTGCCAGAAGCTGCCTGAAACTAGCGTTCACAGATACGCAGTATTTT
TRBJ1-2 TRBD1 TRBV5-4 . CASRLDLQGAEGYTF TGTGCCAGCAGATTAGACCTGCAGGGGGCTGAAGGCTACACCTTC
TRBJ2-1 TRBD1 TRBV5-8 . CASSFGDRGGGEQFF TGTGCCAGCAGCTTCGGGGACAGGGGAGGTGGTGAGCAGTTCTTC
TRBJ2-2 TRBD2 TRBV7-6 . CASSLAGGVTGELFF TGTGCCAGCAGCTTAGCGGGGGGGGTCACCGGGGAGCTGTTTTTT
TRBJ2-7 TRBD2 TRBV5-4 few CASSSTSGSYEQYF TGTGCCAGCAGCTCGACTAGCGGGAGTTACGAGCAGTACTTC
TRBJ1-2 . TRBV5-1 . CASSLTASGTSSYGYTF TGCGCCAGCAGCTTGACGGCAAGCGGAACGTCCTCTTATGGCTACACCTTC
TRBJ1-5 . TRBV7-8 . CASSPAQGREPQHF TGTGCCAGCAGCCCAGCCCAGGGGCGGGAGCCCCAGCATTTT
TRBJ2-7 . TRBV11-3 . CASSLEKGGGSYEQYF TGTGCCAGCAGCTTAGAGAAAGGGGGGGGCTCCTACGAGCAGTACTTC
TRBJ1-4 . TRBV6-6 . CASSYGRGNEKLFF TGTGCCAGCAGTTACGGGCGGGGGAATGAAAAACTGTTTTTT
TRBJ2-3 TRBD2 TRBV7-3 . CASSSGLVEDTQYF TGTGCCAGCAGCTCTGGACTAGTTGAAGATACGCAGTATTTT
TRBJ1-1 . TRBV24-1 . CATSDLPAADDEAFF TGTGCCACCAGTGATTTGCCGGCGGCGGATGATGAAGCTTTCTTT
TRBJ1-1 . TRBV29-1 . CSVEVGGGTEAFF TGCAGCGTTGAAGTCGGGGGGGGGACTGAAGCTTTCTTT
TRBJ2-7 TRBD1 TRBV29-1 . CSASAGTGGGEQYF TGCAGCGCTAGTGCCGGGACAGGGGGCGGGGAGCAGTACTTC
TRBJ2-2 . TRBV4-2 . CASSRFRGSGELFF TGTGCCAGCAGCCGCTTTCGCGGGTCCGGGGAGCTGTTTTTT
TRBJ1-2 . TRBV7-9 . CASSPVAVGGFYGYTF TGTGCCAGCAGCCCAGTGGCGGTCGGGGGATTCTATGGCTACACCTTC
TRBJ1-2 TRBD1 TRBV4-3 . CASSQDGRGTLYGYTF TGCGCCAGCAGCCAAGATGGCAGGGGGACCCTGTATGGCTACACCTTC
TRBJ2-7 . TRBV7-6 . CASSLWAGQTYEQYF TGTGCCAGCAGTCTATGGGCGGGACAGACCTACGAGCAGTACTTC
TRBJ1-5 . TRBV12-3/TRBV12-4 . CASSLARQPQHF TGTGCCAGCAGTTTAGCGCGTCAGCCCCAGCATTTT
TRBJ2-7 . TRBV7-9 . CASSPSPGVPYEQYF TGTGCCAGCAGCCCCTCACCGGGGGTTCCCTACGAGCAGTACTTC
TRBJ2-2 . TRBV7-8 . CASRGGRNTGELFF TGTGCCAGCAGGGGGGGGCGGAACACCGGGGAGCTGTTTTTT
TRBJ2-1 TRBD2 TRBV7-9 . CASSLGLAGDEQFF TGTGCCAGCAGCTTGGGGTTAGCGGGAGATGAGCAGTTCTTC
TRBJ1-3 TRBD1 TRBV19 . CASSIVGTAGNTIYF TGTGCCAGTAGTATAGTCGGGACAGCTGGAAACACCATATATTTT
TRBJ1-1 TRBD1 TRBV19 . CATRTGSRDTEAFF TGTGCCACCAGGACAGGGTCGCGGGACACTGAAGCTTTCTTT
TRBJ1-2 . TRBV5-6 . CASSFSGAPQGNYGYTF TGTGCCAGCAGCTTCTCAGGGGCGCCCCAAGGTAACTATGGCTACACCTTC
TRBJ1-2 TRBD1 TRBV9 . CASSRGGQGRGYTF TGTGCCAGCAGCCGAGGCGGACAGGGTAGAGGCTACACCTTC
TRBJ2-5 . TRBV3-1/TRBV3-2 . CASSQGGTFQETQYF TGTGCCAGCAGCCAAGGAGGGACATTCCAAGAGACCCAGTACTTC
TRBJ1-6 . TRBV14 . CASSQETDNSPLHF TGTGCCAGCAGCCAAGAGACAGATAATTCACCCCTCCACTTT
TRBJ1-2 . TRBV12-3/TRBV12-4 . CAVASGLGSGYTF TGTGCCGTAGCTTCAGGGCTTGGCAGTGGCTACACCTTC